This T cell receptor beta chain was found in a study of T cell changes during pregnancy in multiple sclerosis. The CDR3 has 15 amino acids. Between the trimmed V and J ends, which lost 1 base and 0 bases, there was a span of 10 bases. Germline V lookup: CDR1 LNHDA, CDR2 SQIVND (reference sequence). Generated by immunoSEQ multiplex PCR, the TCRdb table keeps only in-frame clones and is missing some. This table holds approximately 110,000 clones, 92% found once. This TCR was sampled from a female donor with multiple sclerosis, enrolled in a pregnancy study. Sequencing was performed on peripheral blood, taken in the third trimester of pregnancy. The chain has TRBV19 and TRBJ2-7; D is perhaps TRBD2 (6 bases). The CDR3 coding sequence is TGTGCCAGTAGTATAGGCCGGGGGAGCTCCTACGAGCAGTACTTC. It codes for CASSIGRGSSYEQYF.